The next 13 T cell receptor beta chains were all read from a single sample in a study of T cell repertoires in cytomegalovirus infection. Their specific antigens are unknown. TCRdb processed the reads anew with MiXCR; each CDR3 protein has one entry. In the table there are around 770,000 distinct CDR3 sequences, roughly 29% of which are singletons. Sequencing used cultured CD8+ T cells from PBMCs, obtained from culture after CMV antigen stimulation. All receptors come from a human donor in good health (CMV status not recorded). Some clones in this sample may be carry-over from other donors' samples.

The chain combines TRBV7-6 with TRBJ1-3; D perhaps matches TRBD1 (6 bases). Trimming pared 6 bases from V and 4 bases from J, leaving 16 bases between. The CDR3 runs 15 residues. Per the germline V gene, CDR1 is SGHVS and CDR2 is FNYEAQ. In DNA form, the CDR3 reads TGTGCCAGCAGGGGGGCACCCGCTGAAGGAAACACCATATATTTT. It codes for CASRGAPAEGNTIYF.

This clonotype was seen a few times. The V gene is TRBV6-2 or TRBV6-3, the J gene TRBJ2-3; no clear D. Trimming cost V 4 bases and J 0 bases, with 8 bases left between them. CDR3 size: 14 residues. Germline CDR1 MNHEY, CDR2 SVGEGT. CDR3 sequence (DNA): TGTGCCAGCAGTTTCGCCCTGAGCACAGATACGCAGTATTTT. Protein: CASSFALSTDTQYF.

Only one count was recorded for this clonotype. This rearrangement joins TRBV27 to TRBJ1-2, with TRBD1 identical over 7 bases. The V gene end was trimmed by 6 bases and the J gene end by 3 bases; junction bases not matched to a gene: 10. The germline CDR1 and CDR2 sequences are MNHEY and SMNVEV (reference sequence). The CDR3 covers 15 residues. The CDR3 loop is CASSEQQGLDYGYTF. DNA of the CDR3: TGTGCCAGCAGCGAACAACAGGGGTTGGACTATGGCTACACCTTC.

In this sample, this clonotype turned up a few times. This rearrangement joins TRBV7-2 to TRBJ2-1; D is unclear. V lost 5 bases and J lost 9, with 17 bases in between. CDR3 length: 14 residues. Germline CDR1 is SGHTA and CDR2 is FQGNSA. This CDR3 reads CASSASALDPEQFF. CDR3 sequence (DNA): TGTGCCAGCAGCGCCAGCGCGTTGGACCCTGAGCAGTTCTTC.

This clonotype was recorded a few times. This rearrangement joins TRBV25-1 to TRBJ2-5; the D is unclear. Germline CDR1 reads MGHDK; CDR2 reads SYGVNS. V gave up 6 bases and J gave up 13 bases, with 21 bases separating them. The CDR3 covers 13 residues. CDR3 protein: CASSLRRGATMYF. CDR3 DNA sequence: TGTGCCAGCAGCCTGAGGCGAGGCGCAACCATGTACTTC.

Regarding this clonotype: The junction and the germline gene differ at one end; a read error may be behind it. This rearrangement joins TRBV29-1 to TRBJ1-3; a possible D gene is TRBD1 (5 bases). CDR3 length: 15 residues. CDR1 and CDR2 (germline): SQVTM, ANQGSEA. The CDR3 sequence is CSVRGTGISGNSIYF. In DNA, the CDR3 is TGCAGCGTTAGGGGAACGGGGATCTCTGGAAACTCCATATATTTT.

In this sample, this clonotype turned up many times. The genes are TRBV6-1 and TRBJ1-1; the D gene is possibly TRBD1 (6 bases). There are 13 residues in the CDR3. Germline V CDR1 and CDR2: MNHNS, SASEGT. V shed 8 bases and J shed 8 bases, with 18 bases lying between them. This CDR3 reads CASRPAAGQEAFF. CDR3 sequence (DNA): TGTGCCAGCCGCCCTGCGGCCGGACAGGAAGCTTTCTTT.

The chain carries TRBV4-3 and TRBJ1-4; 8 bases align to TRBD1. V dropped 0 bases and J dropped 6; count of bases not matched to a gene: 9. CDR3 size: 17 residues. The germline V gene encodes CDR1 LGHNA and CDR2 YSLEER. The CDR3 reads CASSQDQIGQGHEKLFF. In nucleotides, the CDR3 is TGCGCCAGCAGCCAAGATCAAATAGGACAGGGCCATGAAAAACTGTTTTTT.

V usage is TRBV29-1 and J usage is TRBJ2-7; D perhaps matches TRBD1 (5 bases). Trimming cost V 4 bases and J 6 bases, with 13 bases left between them. The CDR3 is made up of 12 amino acids. Germline CDR1 and CDR2: SQVTM and ANQGSEA. CDR3 residues: CSVAMGRVEQYF. The CDR3 DNA reads TGCAGCGTTGCTATGGGCAGGGTCGAGCAGTACTTC.

V usage is TRBV19 and J usage is TRBJ1-6, with D possibly TRBD1 on 6 matching bases. The CDR3 spans 13 residues. Germline values: CDR1 LNHDA, CDR2 SQIVND (reference sequence). The V end lost 5 bases, the J end lost 10 bases, and 12 bases lay between the germline ends. For the CDR3, the DNA is TGTGCCAGTAGTTTACAGGGACGCTCACCCCTCCACTTT. As protein: CASSLQGRSPLHF.

This clonotype came up a few times. The chain links TRBV7-6 to TRBJ2-1; D unclear. This CDR3 spans 15 amino acids. Trimming left V 3 bases short and J 4 bases short, with 13 bases between. Germline CDR1 reads SGHVS; CDR2 reads FNYEAQ. This CDR3 reads CASSLTGSRYNEQFF. DNA of the CDR3: TGTGCCAGCAGCTTGACCGGGTCCAGATACAATGAGCAGTTCTTC.

The rearrangement uses TRBV24-1 and TRBJ1-5; no definite D call. Per germline, CDR1 KGHDR and CDR2 SFDVKD. The CDR3 contains 12 residues. With 3 bases removed from V and 4 bases from J, the gap between germline ends came to 3 bases. In nucleotides, the CDR3 is TGTGCCACCAGTGATCATAATCAGCCCCAGCATTTT. Amino acid sequence: CATSDHNQPQHF.

V gene TRBV12-3 or TRBV12-4 combines with J gene TRBJ1-2, with 8 bases fitting TRBD1. V shed 2 bases, J shed 7 bases, and the junction held 3 bases outside the gene matches. The CDR3 runs 13 residues. The CDR3 is CASSLLDRAGYTF. DNA for the CDR3: TGTGCCAGCAGTTTACTGGACAGGGCTGGCTACACCTTC.